Below, 18 T cell receptor beta chains from the same sample are listed, as sequenced in a study of blood T cell repertoires in COVID-19. Here immunoSEQ multiplex PCR was the method, and the copy in TCRdb shows in-frame clones only, minus some. In the table there are a few hundred thousand clones, 75% to 90% of which are singletons. Material for sequencing was PBMCs or T cells enriched from blood (not recorded which). The receptors shown here come from a woman aged 25 to 45 who had been exposed to COVID-19.

The rearrangement uses TRBV27 and TRBJ1-1; TRBD1 aligns across 7 bases. The V and J ends lost 3 bases and 0 bases, in that order; junction bases with no gene match: 1. CDR3 size: 14 residues. Germline CDR1 is MNHEY and CDR2 is SMNVEV (reference sequence). The CDR3 reads CASSLGQMNTEAFF. The CDR3, as DNA: TGTGCCAGCAGTTTGGGACAGATGAACACTGAAGCTTTCTTT.

The genes are TRBV10-3 and TRBJ2-3; 10 nucleotides agree with TRBD2. Germline trimming cut 4 bases from V and 5 bases from J; bases unmatched to any gene: 9. Germline CDR1 is ENHRY and CDR2 is SYGVKD. This CDR3 is 16 amino acids long. CDR3 loop: CAISGKAGGQGDTQYF. The CDR3 bases are TGTGCCATCAGTGGGAAAGCGGGGGGGCAGGGAGATACGCAGTATTTT.

This chain joins TRBV3-1 (or the pseudogene TRBV3-2) and TRBJ1-2; TRBD1 is a possible D gene (6 bases). There are 12 residues in the CDR3. CDR1 and CDR2 from the germline V gene are LGHDT and YNNKEL (reference sequence). Trimming shortened V by 5 bases and J by 4 bases, and 8 bases separated the two germline ends. The CDR3: CASSGQFYGYTF. In DNA, the CDR3 is TGTGCCAGCAGCGGACAGTTCTATGGCTACACCTTC.

The rearrangement links TRBV6-5 to TRBJ1-2; 8 bases map to TRBD1. CDR1 is MNHEY and CDR2 is SVGAGI in the germline V gene. With 9 bases clipped from V and 7 bases from J, the junction kept 7 bases outside the gene matches. The CDR3 has 12 amino acids. Written as DNA, the CDR3 is TGTGCCAGTTCAGGGGGCACTGGTGGCTACACCTTC. This gives the protein CASSGGTGGYTF.

This chain links TRBV6-5 with TRBJ1-5; D uncertain. Per germline, CDR1 MNHEY and CDR2 SVGAGI. Trimming stripped 6 bases from V and 1 base from J, with 13 bases between. This CDR3 has 15 residues. The CDR3 is CASRATVMSNQPQHF. The CDR3 nucleotides are TGTGCCAGCAGAGCTACAGTTATGAGCAATCAGCCCCAGCATTTT.

The V gene is TRBV30, the J gene TRBJ1-1; D ambiguous. This CDR3 has 11 amino acids. V lost 4 bases to trimming and J lost 7 bases, with 10 bases between them. The V gene's germline CDR1 is GTSNPN and CDR2 SVGIG (reference sequence). The CDR3 is CAWNLEGEAFF. The CDR3, as DNA: TGTGCCTGGAACTTAGAGGGTGAAGCTTTCTTT.

This chain joins TRBV29-1 and TRBJ2-7, with 9 bases matching TRBD1. V lost 3 bases to trimming and J lost 7 bases; unmatched junction nucleotides: 7. Germline loops: CDR1 SQVTM, CDR2 ANQGSEA. This CDR3 spans 13 amino acids. In nucleotides, the CDR3 is TGCAGCGTTGACGGACAGGGGCAGCGAGAGCAGTACTTC. Its translation: CSVDGQGQREQYF.

The genes are TRBV29-1 and TRBJ2-3; maybe TRBD1 (5 bases). V lost 6 bases and J 0 bases, leaving 7 bases between the germline ends. The CDR3 is 12 amino acids. Looked up from germline, CDR1 is SQVTM and CDR2 is ANQGSEA. DNA for the CDR3: TGCAGCGTAAGACAGAGCACAGATACGCAGTATTTT. It translates to CSVRQSTDTQYF.

The CDR3 nucleotides read TGTGCCAGCAGCTTGGGTGCGGGGACCCAGTACTTC. This translates into CASSLGAGTQYF. The rearrangement links TRBV11-2 to TRBJ2-5, with D perhaps TRBD2 (5 bases). The CDR3 length is 12 residues. Between the trimmed V and J ends, which lost 3 bases and 7 bases, there was a span of 9 bases. CDR1 is SGHAT and CDR2 is FQNNGV in the germline V gene.

The genes are TRBV7-2 and TRBJ1-1; 7 bases map to TRBD1. Germline loops: CDR1 SGHTA, CDR2 FQGNSA. CDR3 length: 16 amino acids. Trimming removed 3 bases from V and 1 base from J; junction bases left unmatched: 8. The CDR3 loop is CASSFFYGDRNTEAFF. The CDR3 DNA follows: TGTGCCAGCAGCTTCTTTTATGGGGACAGGAACACTGAAGCTTTCTTT.

The chain uses TRBV18 and TRBJ2-2; D perhaps matches TRBD1 (5 bases). Per the germline V gene, CDR1 is KGHSH and CDR2 is LQKENI. The CDR3 sequence is 15 residues long. Deletions cut 0 bases from V and 6 bases from J, with 11 bases between. The CDR3 sequence: CASSPPAGRSGELFF. CDR3 sequence (DNA): TGTGCCAGCTCACCACCGGCAGGGCGCTCCGGGGAGCTGTTTTTT.

This sequence joins TRBV24-1 and TRBJ1-2; the match to TRBD1 covers 7 bases. From germline, CDR1 is KGHDR and CDR2 SFDVKD. The CDR3 has 13 amino acids. The V gene end was trimmed by 4 bases and the J gene end by 3 bases; junction bases not matched to a gene: 1. CDR3 loop: CATSDGTDYGYTF. The CDR3 DNA sequence: TGTGCCACCAGTGACGGGACAGACTATGGCTACACCTTC.

This clone was detected once. The V gene is TRBV11-3, the J gene TRBJ1-4; no clear D. V was shortened by 4 bases and J by 5 bases, with 11 bases between the two germline ends. The CDR3 is made up of 14 amino acids. CDR1 is SGHNT and CDR2 is YENEEA in the germline V gene. CDR3 in amino acids: CASSSRGVNEKLFF. CDR3 nucleotide sequence: TGTGCCAGCAGCTCTCGAGGTGTAAATGAAAAACTGTTTTTT.

The chain combines TRBV18 with TRBJ1-2, with a possible D match to TRBD1 (6 bases). Germline V gives CDR1 KGHSH, CDR2 LQKENI. Trimming removed 3 bases from V and 7 bases from J, with 15 bases in between. This CDR3 region has 14 residues. The CDR3 DNA follows: TGTGCCAGCTCACCGGACTCAGGGGCGGGTGGCTACACCTTC. Translated, it gives CASSPDSGAGGYTF.

The chain has TRBV27 and TRBJ1-5; TRBD1 might be the D (5 bases). Germline V lookup: CDR1 MNHEY, CDR2 SMNVEV (reference sequence). V shed 4 bases and J shed 0 bases, with 10 bases lying between them. The CDR3 has 15 amino acids. In nucleotides, the CDR3 is TGTGCCAGCAGTTCACAGGCAAATAGCAATCAGCCCCAGCATTTT. It is translated as CASSSQANSNQPQHF.

CDR3: CASSEEGTGTVYGYTF. The CDR3 DNA follows: TGTGCCAGCAGTGAAGAGGGGACAGGGACAGTCTATGGCTACACCTTC. The chain links TRBV6-1 to TRBJ1-2; TRBD1 matches 9 bases. CDR1 is MNHNS and CDR2 is SASEGT in the germline V gene. The CDR3 loop spans 16 amino acids. The ends lost 1 base at V and 4 bases at J; junction bases unmatched: 7.

The V and J genes are TRBV3-1 (or the pseudogene TRBV3-2) and TRBJ1-2, with D possibly TRBD1 on 6 matching bases. Trimming took off 4 bases at V and 3 bases at J, with 15 bases between the two ends. The CDR3 is 15 residues long. Germline V gives CDR1 LGHDT, CDR2 YNNKEL (reference sequence). CDR3 coding DNA: TGTGCCAGCAGCCGAGCCCAGGGGTTTGACTATGGCTACACCTTC. This sequence encodes CASSRAQGFDYGYTF.

The chain is built from TRBV11-3 and TRBJ2-7, with TRBD1 identical over 9 bases. After removal of 5 bases from V and 4 bases from J, the junction contained 12 bases not matched to a gene. In germline, CDR1 is SGHNT, CDR2 YENEEA. The CDR3 spans 16 residues. The CDR3 reads CASSAAFGTGTYEQYF. The CDR3 DNA reads TGTGCCAGCAGCGCAGCCTTCGGGACAGGGACTTACGAGCAGTACTTC.